These 7 T cell receptor beta chains share one sample of origin, sequenced in a study of PD-L1 blockade in urothelial cancer. Measured with immunoSEQ multiplex PCR; TCRdb has only the in-frame clones, and not every one. The sample lists about 29,000 clones, about 90% occurring once. The material sequenced was PBMCs, taken around atezolizumab (anti-PD-L1) treatment. These receptors all come from a man aged 45-65 years with urothelial cancer.

This sequence joins TRBV4-1 and TRBJ2-5, with a possible D match to TRBD1 (6 bases). The CDR3 extends over 16 amino acids. Germline V gives CDR1 MGHRA, CDR2 YSYEKL. V shed 0 bases and J shed 1 base, with 12 bases lying between them. The CDR3 reads CASSQDWGPPQETQYF. CDR3 DNA sequence: TGCGCCAGCAGCCAAGATTGGGGGCCCCCCCAAGAGACCCAGTACTTC.

This rearrangement joins TRBV4-3 to TRBJ2-1; TRBD1 is a possible D gene (5 bases). Germline V gives CDR1 LGHNA, CDR2 YSLEER. The CDR3 is 17 amino acids. The germline V and J ends were trimmed by 0 bases and 0 bases, with 12 bases remaining between them. CDR3 nucleotide sequence: TGCGCCAGCAGCCAAGAGGGGCGAACGAGCTCCTACAATGAGCAGTTCTTC. Protein product: CASSQEGRTSSYNEQFF.

The chain carries TRBV10-2 and TRBJ2-1; a weak D match, TRBD2 (7 bases). Deletions cut 3 bases from V and 7 bases from J, with 16 bases between. From germline, CDR1 is WSHSY and CDR2 SAAADI. The CDR3 has 15 amino acids. CDR3 sequence (DNA): TGCGCCAGCAGTGATTGGCGGGGGCCCACAAATGAGCAGTTCTTC. Encoded protein: CASSDWRGPTNEQFF.

This chain joins TRBV4-1 and TRBJ2-1, with TRBD2 identical over 8 bases. Germline loops: CDR1 MGHRA, CDR2 YSYEKL. After removal of 4 bases from V and 12 bases from J, the junction contained 8 bases not matched to a gene. This CDR3 is 13 amino acids long. This CDR3 is CASSPGRTSRQFF. DNA for the CDR3: TGCGCCAGCAGCCCAGGAAGGACTAGCCGGCAGTTCTTC.

This chain connects TRBV5-6 to TRBJ2-5; 10 nucleotides match TRBD1. CDR1 is SGHDT and CDR2 is YYEEEE in the germline V gene. V dropped 2 bases and J dropped 5; count of bases not matched to a gene: 3. The CDR3 spans 14 residues. Written as DNA, the CDR3 is TGTGCCAGCAGCTTCCGGGACAGGGGTGAGACCCAGTACTTC. Translating gives CASSFRDRGETQYF.

This clone was detected once. The rearrangement links TRBV18 to TRBJ2-3, with TRBD2 matching 12 bases. This CDR3 is 16 amino acids long. Germline-derived CDR1 and CDR2 are KGHSH and LQKENI. Germline trimming cut 6 bases from V and 2 bases from J; bases unmatched to any gene: 6. The CDR3 DNA reads TGTGCCAGCTCGTGGACTAGCGGGGACCCCACAGATACGCAGTATTTT. It yields the protein CASSWTSGDPTDTQYF.

The chain uses TRBV10-3 and TRBJ1-2, with 7 bases lining up with TRBD1. Germline CDR1 is ENHRY and CDR2 is SYGVKD. V was clipped by 4 bases and J by 6 bases; unmatched bases: 11. The CDR3 length is 15 residues. The CDR3 reads CAISVEGARRDGYTF. DNA of the CDR3: TGTGCCATCAGTGTGGAGGGGGCTCGTCGGGATGGCTACACCTTC.